A single sample is the source of the 21 T cell receptor beta chains below, sequenced in a study of immune cell composition in non-small cell lung cancer. Normal lung was taken at the farthest possible site, at least 3 cm from tumour. Method: immunoSEQ multiplex PCR; TCRdb's copy keeps in-frame clones and lacks some. The sample includes about 6,700 clones, around two thirds of them seen just once. What was sequenced was non-adjacent lung tissue. These receptors were taken from a human donor with non-small cell lung cancer.

This chain connects TRBV2 to TRBJ1-6; D is undetermined. The CDR3 covers 15 residues. Germline V CDR1 and CDR2: SNHLY, FYNNEI. Trimming cost V 5 bases and J 7 bases, with 15 bases left between them. The CDR3 DNA sequence: TGTGCCAGCAGTAGCCTTGTGGTTTCGAATTCACCCCTCCACTTT. Translated, it gives CASSSLVVSNSPLHF.

J is TRBJ2-5 and V is TRBV27; 9 nucleotides line up with TRBD2. Trimming took 2 bases from V and 2 from J; bases not matched to a gene: 9. Germline V gene data show CDR1 as MNHEY and CDR2 as SMNVEV (reference sequence). This CDR3 region has 17 residues. CDR3 in amino acids: CASSLRREGRKQETQYF. The CDR3 DNA is TGTGCCAGCAGTTTACGGCGGGAGGGCCGAAAACAAGAGACCCAGTACTTC.

The CDR3 nucleotides are TGTGCCAGCAGTAACATAGGGGGGGCCAGCTCTGGAAACACCATATATTTT. Translation: CASSNIGGASSGNTIYF. J is TRBJ1-3 and V is TRBV25-1; tentatively, D is TRBD1 (6 bases). CDR1 and CDR2 (germline): MGHDK, SYGVNS. V lost 5 bases, J lost 0 bases, and 17 bases lay in between. The CDR3 is 17 amino acids.

This chain joins TRBV29-1 and TRBJ2-5, with D maybe TRBD2 (5 bases). The CDR3 is 11 amino acids. V gave up 3 bases and J gave up 14 bases, with 16 bases separating them. Per germline, CDR1 SQVTM and CDR2 ANQGSEA. The CDR3 nucleotides are TGCAGCGTTGACCCCACCGGGGAATATTACTTC. Translating gives CSVDPTGEYYF.

This clone was recorded only once. The rearrangement uses TRBV27 and TRBJ2-6, with a possible D match to TRBD2 (7 bases). The CDR3 has 16 amino acids. Trimming removed 2 bases at V and 3 bases at J, with 11 bases between. The germline V gene has CDR1 MNHEY and CDR2 SMNVEV (reference sequence). DNA of the CDR3: TGTGCCAGCAGTTTAGAGGGGGGGCATGGGGCCAACGTCCTGACTTTC. This gives the protein CASSLEGGHGANVLTF.

This clone was found a few times. The chain links TRBV5-6 to TRBJ1-2, with 7 bases lining up with TRBD1. The germline gives CDR1 SGHDT, CDR2 YYEEEE. This CDR3 region has 15 residues. The V and J ends lost 4 bases and 8 bases, in that order; junction bases with no gene match: 14. The CDR3 DNA reads as TGTGCCAGCAGCCCGACCCCGGGACAGCGCGGGGGCTACACCTTC. It codes for CASSPTPGQRGGYTF.

This clone occurred once. The junction shows a germline mismatch at one end, possibly a read error. The gene calls are TRBV19 and TRBJ2-3; D is unresolved. Germline V CDR1 and CDR2: LNHDA, SQIVND (reference sequence). CDR3 length: 13 amino acids. This CDR3 reads CATSVSAADTQYF. As DNA, the CDR3 is TGTGCCACTAGTGTCTCGGCGGCAGATACGCAGTATTTT.

Concerning this clone itself: At one end, the junction sequence differs from germline, possibly due to a read error. The gene calls are TRBV7-7 and TRBJ2-2; D uncertain. Germline V gives CDR1 SSHAT, CDR2 FNYEAQ (reference sequence). There are 14 residues in the CDR3. The CDR3, as DNA: TGTGCTAGCAGCTGGGCCCTTAACACCGGGGAGCTGTTTTTT. Protein sequence: CASSWALNTGELFF.

Written as DNA, the CDR3 is TGCAGCGTTTGGGGCGGGACAGGGGACGGGCGTGCTTTCTTT. Translated, it gives CSVWGGTGDGRAFF. The chain links TRBV29-1 to TRBJ1-1, with 10 bases that match TRBD1. Unmatched junction bases numbered 14, after V lost 5 bases and J lost 11 bases. The CDR3 totals 14 residues. Germline V gene lookup returns CDR1 SQVTM and CDR2 ANQGSEA.

CDR3 bases: TGTGCCATCCGAGGTAAGAACACTGAAGCTTTCTTT. This codes for CAIRGKNTEAFF. The V gene is TRBV6-5, the J gene TRBJ1-1; D ambiguous. Germline values: CDR1 MNHEY, CDR2 SVGAGI. V lost 10 bases and J 1 base, leaving 10 bases between the germline ends. This CDR3 comprises 12 residues.

The V call is TRBV27, the J call TRBJ1-2; 8 bases are a match to TRBD1. J gave up 8 bases and V 5 bases, and 7 bases lay outside the gene matches. CDR1 is MNHEY and CDR2 is SMNVEV in the germline V gene (reference sequence). CDR3 size: 13 residues. For the CDR3, the DNA is TGTGCCAGCAGTCCGCACAGGGGGTTAGGCTACACCTTC. Protein product: CASSPHRGLGYTF.

V is TRBV4-1 and J is TRBJ2-3; 10 bases align to TRBD2. The trim removed 5 bases at V and 6 bases at J, leaving 8 bases unmatched. The CDR3 loop spans 15 amino acids. Germline-derived CDR1 and CDR2 are MGHRA and YSYEKL. The CDR3 region has the DNA TGCGCCAGCAGCGGCAGCTATAGCGGGGGGGATACGCAGTATTTT. This gives the protein CASSGSYSGGDTQYF.

This chain joins TRBV6-4 and TRBJ1-1; 10 nucleotides agree with TRBD1. The CDR3 spans 15 residues. Germline lookup yields CDR1 MRHNA and CDR2 SNTAGT. With V trimmed by 6 bases and J by 3 bases, 7 bases remained unmatched. CDR3 coding DNA: TGTGCCAGCAGGCCCGACAGGGGGCGAGACACTGAAGCTTTCTTT. Its translation: CASRPDRGRDTEAFF.

This chain uses TRBV11-1 with TRBJ2-7; TRBD1 agrees at 9 bases. There are 15 residues in the CDR3. Germline lookup yields CDR1 SGHAT and CDR2 FQDESV (reference sequence). Trimming at V came to 4 bases and at J to 2 bases, leaving 6 bases not matched to a gene. CDR3 in amino acids: CASSYGTGKAYEQYF. CDR3 nucleotide sequence: TGTGCCAGCAGCTACGGGACAGGGAAGGCCTACGAGCAGTACTTC.

This chain joins TRBV18 and TRBJ1-5; D might be TRBD1 (5 bases). Germline V gene lookup returns CDR1 KGHSH and CDR2 LQKENI. The CDR3 loop spans 15 amino acids. Trimming took off 3 bases at V and 1 base at J, with 10 bases between the two ends. CDR3 amino acids: CASSPQKGSNQPQHF. The CDR3, as DNA: TGTGCCAGCTCACCTCAGAAGGGGAGCAATCAGCCCCAGCATTTT.

In DNA form, the CDR3 reads TGTGCCAGCAGCTTACAGGGGAACACTGAAGCTTTCTTT. This sequence encodes CASSLQGNTEAFF. V gene TRBV11-3 combines with J gene TRBJ1-1; possibly TRBD1 for D (5 bases). Germline loops: CDR1 SGHNT, CDR2 YENEEA. The length of the CDR3 is 13 residues. Trimming cost V 2 bases and J 1 base, with 5 bases left between them.

This clone was seen only a few times. The rearrangement joins TRBV28 to TRBJ1-1; D perhaps matches TRBD1 (5 bases). V lost 6 bases, J lost 5 bases, and 7 bases lay in between. The germline V gene encodes CDR1 MDHEN and CDR2 SYDVKM. This CDR3 contains 11 residues. DNA for the CDR3: TGTGCCAGCAGGGGGGGGACTGAAGCTTTCTTT. It specifies CASRGGTEAFF.

The gene calls are TRBV5-1 and TRBJ2-3; TRBD2 matches 9 bases. Looked up from germline, CDR1 is SGHRS and CDR2 is YFSETQ. With 1 base clipped from V and 3 bases from J, the junction kept 3 bases outside the gene matches. The CDR3 consists of 15 residues. Here the CDR3 reads CASSLSRGGTDTQYF. The CDR3 DNA reads TGCGCCAGCAGCTTGTCGCGGGGGGGGACAGATACGCAGTATTTT.

This clone has a single count. One end of the junction does not line up with germline, which may come from a read error. This chain uses TRBV6-1 with TRBJ2-7; 9 bases line up with TRBD2. CDR1 MNHNS and CDR2 SASEGT come from the germline V gene. The CDR3 consists of 15 residues. CDR3 sequence: CAISDVTSGTYEQYF. The CDR3, as DNA: TGTGCCATCAGTGACGTGACTAGCGGAACCTACGAGCAGTACTTC.

This chain joins TRBV10-3 and TRBJ2-3, with 11 bases that match TRBD1. Trimming cost V 6 bases and J 6 bases; bases outside gene matches: 5. The germline V gene encodes CDR1 ENHRY and CDR2 SYGVKD. CDR3 size: 14 residues. CDR3 in amino acids: CAISPRDRGDTQYF. The CDR3 DNA is TGTGCCATCAGCCCCCGGGACAGGGGGGATACGCAGTATTTT.

The genes are TRBV15 and TRBJ2-7, with 7 positions matching TRBD1. The V segment lost 5 bases and the J segment 2 bases; nucleotides outside the gene matches: 3. Germline V gives CDR1 LNHNV, CDR2 YYDKDF (reference sequence). The CDR3 runs to 13 residues. The CDR3 region is CATSGDSTYEQYF. DNA for the CDR3: TGTGCCACCAGCGGGGACAGCACCTACGAGCAGTACTTC.